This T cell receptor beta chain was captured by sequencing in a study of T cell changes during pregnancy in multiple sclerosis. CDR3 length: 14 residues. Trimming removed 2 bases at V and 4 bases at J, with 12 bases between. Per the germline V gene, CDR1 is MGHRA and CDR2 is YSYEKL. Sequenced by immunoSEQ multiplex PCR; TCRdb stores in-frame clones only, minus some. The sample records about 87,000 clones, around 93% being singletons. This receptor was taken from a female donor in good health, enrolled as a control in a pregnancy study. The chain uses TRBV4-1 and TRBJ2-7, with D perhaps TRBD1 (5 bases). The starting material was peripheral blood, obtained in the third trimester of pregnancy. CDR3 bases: TGCGCCAGCAGCCAAACACAGGCCTCTTACGAGCAGTACTTC. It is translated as CASSQTQASYEQYF.